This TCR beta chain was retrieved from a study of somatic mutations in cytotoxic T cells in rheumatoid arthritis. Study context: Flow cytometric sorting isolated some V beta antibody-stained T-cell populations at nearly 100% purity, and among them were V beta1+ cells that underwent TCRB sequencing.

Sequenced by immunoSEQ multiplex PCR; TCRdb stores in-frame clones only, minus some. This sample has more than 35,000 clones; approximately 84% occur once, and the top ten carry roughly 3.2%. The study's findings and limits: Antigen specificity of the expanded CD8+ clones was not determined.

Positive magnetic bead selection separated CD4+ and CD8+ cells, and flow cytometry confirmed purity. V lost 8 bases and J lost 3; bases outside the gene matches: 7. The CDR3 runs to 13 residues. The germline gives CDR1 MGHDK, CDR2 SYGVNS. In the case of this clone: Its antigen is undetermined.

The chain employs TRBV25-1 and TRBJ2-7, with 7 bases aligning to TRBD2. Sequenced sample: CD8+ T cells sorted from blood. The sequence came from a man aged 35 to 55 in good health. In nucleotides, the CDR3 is TGTGCCAGCGGGGAGGGACTGTTCTACGAGCAGTACTTC. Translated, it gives CASGEGLFYEQYF.